The entry that follows covers one TCR beta chain sequence. This entry is derived from a study of cytomegalovirus exposure and HLA in healthy donors. The primer mix had 60 Vbeta and 13 Jbeta primers. Assay used: immunoSEQ multiplex PCR; TCRdb lists only in-frame clones, some missing. The table lists about 110,000 clones, around 80% of them singletons. CDR1 SGHDT and CDR2 YYEEEE come from the germline V gene. The CDR3 extends over 14 amino acids. V was pared by 4 bases and J by 2 bases, with 13 bases between. The clonotype originates from a woman aged 40 to 49 in good health and CMV-seronegative. The source material was PBMCs. This chain links TRBV5-6 with TRBJ2-7; a possible D gene is TRBD1 (5 bases). DNA of the CDR3: TGTGCCAGCAGCGCGTGGGGCGGTACCTACGAGCAGTACTTC. Protein product: CASSAWGGTYEQYF.